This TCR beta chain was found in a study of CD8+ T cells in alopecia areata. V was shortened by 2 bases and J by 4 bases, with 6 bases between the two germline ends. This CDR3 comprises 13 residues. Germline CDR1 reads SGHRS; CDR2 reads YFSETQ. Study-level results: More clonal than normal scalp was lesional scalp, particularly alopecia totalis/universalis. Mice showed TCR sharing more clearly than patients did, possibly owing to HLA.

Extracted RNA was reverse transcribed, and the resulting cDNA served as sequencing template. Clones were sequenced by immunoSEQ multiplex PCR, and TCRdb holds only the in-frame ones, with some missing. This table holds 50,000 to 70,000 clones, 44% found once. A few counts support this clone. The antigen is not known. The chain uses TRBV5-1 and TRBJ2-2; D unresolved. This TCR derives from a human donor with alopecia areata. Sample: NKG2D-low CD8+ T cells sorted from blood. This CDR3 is CASSLRATGELFF. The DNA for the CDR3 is TGCGCCAGCAGCTTAAGGGCCACCGGGGAGCTGTTTTTT.